This TCR beta chain was observed in a study of cytomegalovirus exposure and HLA in healthy donors. General study findings and limits: Cytomegalovirus association was assigned to 150 to 200 TCR beta chains. TCR beta V- and J-gene trimming, according to a later analysis, was linked to a missense DCLRE1C variant.

Of note for this clone: Its matching antigen is unknown.

Researchers ran the PCR with 60 Vbeta and 13 Jbeta primers. Data came from immunoSEQ multiplex PCR; TCRdb stores just in-frame clones and leaves some out. The sample lists roughly 110,000 clones, over 70% seen once, with 2% to 2.5% in the top ten. Germline CDR1 MNHEY, CDR2 SMNVEV (reference sequence). V lost 4 bases and J lost 2, with 3 bases in between. This CDR3 contains 11 residues. The chain employs TRBV27 and TRBJ2-7; D call uncertain. Material for sequencing was PBMCs. This TCR was recovered from a man in his thirties or forties in good health and CMV-seronegative. The CDR3, as DNA: TGTGCCAGCAGTTCCACCTACGAGCAGTACTTC. It specifies CASSSTYEQYF.